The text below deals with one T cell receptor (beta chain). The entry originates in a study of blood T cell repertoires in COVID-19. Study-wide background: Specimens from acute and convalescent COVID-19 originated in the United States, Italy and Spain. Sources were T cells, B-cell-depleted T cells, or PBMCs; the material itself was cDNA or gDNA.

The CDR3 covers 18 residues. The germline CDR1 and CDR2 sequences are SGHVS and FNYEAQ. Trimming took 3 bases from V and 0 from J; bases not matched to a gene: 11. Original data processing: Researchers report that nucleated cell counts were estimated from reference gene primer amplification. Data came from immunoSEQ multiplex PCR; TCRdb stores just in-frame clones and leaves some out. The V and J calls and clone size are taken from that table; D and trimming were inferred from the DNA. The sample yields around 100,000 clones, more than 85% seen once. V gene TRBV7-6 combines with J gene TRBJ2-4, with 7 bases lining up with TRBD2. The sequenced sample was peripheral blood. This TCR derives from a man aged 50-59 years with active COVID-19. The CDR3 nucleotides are TGTGCCAGCAGCTTGGAGGCGGGAGTGGGTTCAGCCAAAAACATTCAGTACTTC. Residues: CASSLEAGVGSAKNIQYF.